Each of the 4 T cell receptor beta chains below was sequenced from the same sample in a study of blood T cells in healthy people across ages. Through a sample-barcoded 5' primer and a J-beta primer mix, a second PCR was run for about 7 to 12 cycles. From the 5' RACE reads, TCRdb called clonotypes with MiXCR, one entry per CDR3 protein. There are about 780,000 distinct CDR3 sequences in the sample; 46% occur only once, and roughly 18% lies in the top ten. Sequencing used blood. All receptors come from a man aged 80 or over in good health.

This clonotype was detected a few times. The chain links TRBV5-1 to TRBJ2-5, with D uncertain. This CDR3 spans 14 amino acids. The V and J ends lost 1 base and 5 bases respectively, with 12 bases between them. The germline V gene has CDR1 SGHRS and CDR2 YFSETQ. The CDR3, as DNA: TGCGCCAGCAGCTTGCCCTCGTCCGGGGAGACCCAGTACTTC. Protein sequence: CASSLPSSGETQYF.

This rearrangement joins TRBV20-1 to TRBJ2-4, with no clear D. CDR3 size: 16 residues. V lost 0 bases, J lost 0 bases, and 12 bases lay in between. Germline V lookup: CDR1 DFQATT, CDR2 SNEGSKA (reference sequence). The CDR3 nucleotides are TGCAGTGCTAGAGATGAGTCGGCAGGAGCCAAAAACATTCAGTACTTC. Protein product: CSARDESAGAKNIQYF.

Here the CDR3 reads CAWGFGTEAFF. In nucleotides, the CDR3 is TGTGCCTGGGGTTTTGGCACTGAAGCTTTCTTT. This rearrangement joins TRBV30 to TRBJ1-1; D ambiguous. The CDR3 is 11 residues long. Trimming removed 5 bases from V and 4 bases from J, with 8 bases in between. Looked up from germline, CDR1 is GTSNPN and CDR2 is SVGIG (reference sequence). The variable domain in full, completed from reference TRBV30 and TRBJ1-1, reads SQTIHQWPATLVQPVGSPLSLECTVEGTSNPNLYWYRQAAGRGLQLLFYSVGIGQISSEVPQNLSASRPQDRQFILSSKKLLLSDSGFYLCAWGFGTEAFFGQGTRLTVV.

The rearrangement links TRBV10-2 to TRBJ2-1; a possible D gene is TRBD1 (6 bases). The CDR3 runs 14 residues. V was trimmed by 6 bases and J by 4 bases, leaving 13 bases between them. The V gene's germline CDR1 is WSHSY and CDR2 SAAADI. The CDR3 sequence: CASRGASWYNEQFF. DNA of the CDR3: TGCGCCAGCAGGGGGGCTAGCTGGTACAATGAGCAGTTCTTC.